Sequencing of this T cell receptor beta chain was carried out in a study of T cell repertoires in cytomegalovirus infection. V trimming: 5 bases; J trimming: 6 bases; junction bases outside the gene matches: 9. This CDR3 region has 14 residues. Per germline, CDR1 SEHNR and CDR2 FQNEAQ (reference sequence). Study-level results: HLA-C-restricted TCR beta clonotypes specific for CMV led the ex vivo response. The study identified carriers of CMV plus the relevant HLA from cumulative public TCR beta family frequency.

Note on this clonotype: Its target is unknown.

TCRdb itself ran the reads through MiXCR, one entry per CDR3 protein. The sample gives about 160,000 distinct CDR3 sequences, roughly 17% of which show up once; approximately 19% is in the top ten. This chain links TRBV7-9 with TRBJ2-7; TRBD1 agrees at 8 bases. This sequence was found in a human donor in good health (CMV status not recorded). Some clones in this sample may be carry-over from other donors' samples. The specimen was CD8+ T cells from PBMCs. The CDR3 DNA is TGTGCCAGCAGCCATTGGACAGGGTATGGCGAGCAGTACTTC. Translation: CASSHWTGYGEQYF.